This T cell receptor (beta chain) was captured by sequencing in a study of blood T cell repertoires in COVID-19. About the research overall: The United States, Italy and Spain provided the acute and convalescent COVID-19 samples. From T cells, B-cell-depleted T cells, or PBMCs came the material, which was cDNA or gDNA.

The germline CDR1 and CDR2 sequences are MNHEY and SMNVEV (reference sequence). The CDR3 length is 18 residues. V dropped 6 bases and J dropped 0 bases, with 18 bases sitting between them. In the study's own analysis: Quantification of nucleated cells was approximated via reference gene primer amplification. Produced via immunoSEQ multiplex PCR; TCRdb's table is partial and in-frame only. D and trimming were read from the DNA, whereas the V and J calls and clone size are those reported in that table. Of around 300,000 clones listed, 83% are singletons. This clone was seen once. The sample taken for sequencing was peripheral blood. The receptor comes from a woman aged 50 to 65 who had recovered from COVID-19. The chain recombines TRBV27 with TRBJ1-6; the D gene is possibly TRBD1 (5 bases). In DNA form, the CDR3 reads TGTGCCAGCAGCGGGGGGGGTCTGGGGTCCTCCTATAATTCACCCCTCCACTTT. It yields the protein CASSGGGLGSSYNSPLHF.